This TCR beta chain was observed in a study of T cells in Graves' hyperthyroidism and ophthalmopathy. Study-wide results and limits: Blood also showed most of the thyroid clonotypes that were expanded above 0.001. Ophthalmopathy, which appeared later, was predicted by the model a median roughly 6.5 months before onset.

Amplification yielded TCR beta CDR3 regions, with RNA transcripts as the source. HTBI primers were used for first-round RT-PCR of the TCR CDR3. TCRdb redid the calling of the multiplex PCR reads with MiXCR, one entry per CDR3 protein. The sample shows roughly 250,000 distinct CDR3 sequences, approximately 21% of them seen only once. Comments on this clonotype: Its cognate antigen is unknown.

Each person with ophthalmopathy scored at least 3 on the Clinical Activity Score, reached NOSPECS grade 4 or higher, and had been ill under 3 months. Uncontrolled infection, other autoimmune disease, pregnancy or lactation excluded patients. Sequenced material: blood. The TCR originated in a man aged 25 to 45 with Graves' ophthalmopathy.

For the CDR3, the DNA is TGTGCCAGCAGTTTATTAGGAGTCGAAGCTTTCTTT. Its protein is CASSLLGVEAFF. This chain joins TRBV12-3 or TRBV12-4 and TRBJ1-1; D remains unclear. The CDR3 spans 12 residues. V lost 2 bases to trimming and J lost 8 bases, with 9 bases between them.